Each of the 3 T cell receptor beta chains below was sequenced from the same sample in a study of cytotoxic CD8 clonotypes in ibrutinib-treated CLL. Sequencing was performed with immunoSEQ multiplex PCR; in TCRdb, only in-frame clones are kept and a portion is missing. This sample has 50,000 or so clones, with roughly three fifths found just once. Source: PBMCs, taken after 24 months of ibrutinib treatment. Receptor source: a human donor with chronic lymphocytic leukemia.

J is TRBJ2-1 and V is TRBV19; D might be TRBD1 (6 bases). This CDR3 is 14 amino acids long. Germline V lookup: CDR1 LNHDA, CDR2 SQIVND (reference sequence). The V gene lost 5 bases and the J gene lost 5 bases, with 13 bases spanning the gap. In DNA, the CDR3 is TGTGCCAGTAGTCTCGACAGGCTAGACAATGAGCAGTTCTTC. Translation: CASSLDRLDNEQFF.

V is TRBV7-7 and J is TRBJ2-5, with 7 bases matching TRBD2. This CDR3 spans 15 amino acids. V shed 5 bases and J 2 bases; nucleotides not matched to a gene: 8. Germline CDR1 reads SSHAT; CDR2 reads FNYEAQ (reference sequence). CDR3 amino acids: CASSQTGLTQETQYF. The CDR3 DNA reads TGTGCCAGCAGCCAGACGGGACTAACACAAGAGACCCAGTACTTC.

This clone was observed a few times. The chain uses TRBV11-2 and TRBJ2-2; D uncertain. The CDR3 runs to 17 residues. From germline, CDR1 is SGHAT and CDR2 FQNNGV. Trimming shortened V by 5 bases and J by 0 bases, and 16 bases separated the two germline ends. The chain's CDR3 is CASSPGPDWSNTGELFF. CDR3 nucleotide sequence: TGTGCCAGCAGCCCCGGCCCCGACTGGTCGAACACCGGGGAGCTGTTTTTT.